The source of this TCR beta chain is a study of blood T cells in healthy people across ages. In the study overall: In model experiments, template switching was able to capture about one barcoded beta molecule for every two T cells that were present. The study, taken as a whole, reports: Significant beta diversity loss was already apparent by age approximately 37, declining roughly linearly.

The V and J ends lost 2 bases and 15 bases respectively, with 17 bases between them. This CDR3 spans 13 amino acids. Alongside a J-beta primer mix, a sample-barcoded 5' primer served in a second PCR lasting about 6 to 11 cycles. Each sample provided no less than 3 million CDR3-containing paired-end reads. TCRdb fed the 5' RACE reads into MiXCR, producing one record per CDR3 protein. The data contain 850,000 to 1,000,000 distinct CDR3 sequences, around 49% of them singletons. Note on this clonotype: Antigen specificity is unknown.

The sequenced sample was blood. The TCR originated in a man aged 25-45 years in good health. The genes are TRBV12-3 or TRBV12-4 and TRBJ1-3; the D gene is possibly TRBD1 (5 bases). For the CDR3, the DNA is TGTGCCAGCAGTTTATCCCGACGGAGGGACGCATATTTT. Its translation: CASSLSRRRDAYF.